The rows below give T cell receptor beta chains drawn from one sample of a study of shared clonotypes between healthy human individuals. The assay was immunoSEQ multiplex PCR, and TCRdb's table has in-frame clones only and misses some. The table lists 190,000 or so clones, 65% to 70% of them singletons. Sequenced material: memory CD4+ T cells sorted from blood. These receptor sequences come from a man between 25 and 39 years old in good health. Each CDR3 is given with its conserved first and last residue. Fields, in order: CDR3 protein, CDR3 DNA, clone size, J gene, D gene, V gene. A D gene is named only where the DNA matches it firmly. Rows give clone size only sometimes, using once, few, many, or a class for an expanded clone.

CASSEGAGVGSGANVLTF,TGTGCCAGCAGTGAAGGGGCAGGGGTCGGCTCTGGGGCCAACGTCCTGACTTTC,NA,TRBJ2-6,NA,TRBV2
CASSVAEGSYNEQFF,TGTGCCAGCAGCGTAGCGGAGGGTTCTTACAATGAGCAGTTCTTC,NA,TRBJ2-1,NA,TRBV9
CASSEPVNTEAFF,TGTGCCAGCAGTGAACCGGTGAACACTGAAGCTTTCTTT,NA,TRBJ1-1,NA,TRBV2
CASSEYYYGYTF,TGTGCCAGCAGTGAATATTACTATGGCTACACCTTC,NA,TRBJ1-2,NA,TRBV25-1
CASRETGGLYGYTF,TGCGCCAGCAGGGAAACAGGGGGCCTCTATGGCTACACCTTC,NA,TRBJ1-2,TRBD1,TRBV5-1
CASSLGDSSFSYEQYF,TGTGCCAGCAGCTTGGGTGACAGCTCTTTTTCCTACGAGCAGTACTTC,NA,TRBJ2-7,NA,TRBV5-6
CASSLTVQNGYTF,TGTGCCAGCAGCTTAACAGTTCAGAATGGCTACACCTTC,NA,TRBJ1-2,NA,TRBV11-2
CASSPRDRLYNEQFF,TGTGCCAGCTCACCAAGGGACAGGCTCTACAATGAGCAGTTCTTC,many,TRBJ2-1,TRBD1,TRBV18
CASSRLTSGSGTQYF,TGTGCCAGCAGCCGACTGACTAGCGGGAGTGGTACGCAGTATTTT,NA,TRBJ2-3,TRBD2,TRBV14
CASSLAPGDHGYTF,TGTGCCAGCAGCTTGGCCCCGGGGGATCATGGCTACACCTTC,NA,TRBJ1-2,NA,TRBV5-8
CASSVTSRSSYEQYF,TGTGCCAGCAGTGTGACGTCTAGAAGCTCCTACGAGCAGTACTTC,NA,TRBJ2-7,NA,TRBV6-1
CASRRNPAGGSDTQYF,TGTGCCAGCCGTAGGAATCCAGCGGGAGGTTCAGATACGCAGTATTTT,few,TRBJ2-3,TRBD2,TRBV27
CASSRGNTGELFF,TGCGCCAGCAGCCGGGGGAACACCGGGGAGCTGTTTTTT,NA,TRBJ2-2,NA,TRBV4-3
CASSLGGSNSYNEQFF,TGCGCCAGCAGCTTGGGAGGGAGCAACTCCTACAATGAGCAGTTCTTC,NA,TRBJ2-1,NA,TRBV5-1
CAWSGDRGRGDTEAFF,TGTGCCTGGAGTGGGGACAGGGGCAGGGGAGACACTGAAGCTTTCTTT,few,TRBJ1-1,TRBD1,TRBV30
CASSDQGWNTEAFF,TGTGCCAGCAGTGATCAGGGCTGGAACACTGAAGCTTTCTTT,NA,TRBJ1-1,NA,TRBV25-1
CASTHRGQNTEAFF,TGTGCCAGCACGCACAGGGGGCAAAATACTGAAGCTTTCTTT,NA,TRBJ1-1,TRBD1,TRBV27
CASSFIRGSDYEQYF,TGTGCCAGCAGCTTCATCAGGGGTTCGGACTACGAGCAGTACTTC,many,TRBJ2-7,NA,TRBV7-9
CASRLNPEGSNQPQHF,TGTGCAAGTCGCTTAAATCCGGAGGGTAGCAATCAGCCCCAGCATTTT,NA,TRBJ1-5,NA,TRBV12-2
CASKGTPVEQFF,TGTGCCTCAAAAGGGACCCCAGTTGAGCAGTTCTTC,NA,TRBJ2-1,NA,TRBV6-6
CASSLRTATNEKLFF,TGTGCCAGCAGTCTACGGACAGCAACTAATGAAAAACTGTTTTTT,NA,TRBJ1-4,NA,TRBV2
CASSPSTASYEQYF,TGTGCCAGCAGTCCTTCGACAGCCTCCTACGAGCAGTACTTC,NA,TRBJ2-7,NA,TRBV6-5
CASSLWGNSRGEQYF,TGTGCCAGCAGTTTATGGGGGAATAGTAGAGGCGAGCAGTACTTC,NA,TRBJ2-7,NA,TRBV28
CASSRGSDSGNTIYF,TGTGCCAGCAGTCGAGGTTCAGACTCTGGAAACACCATATATTTT,few,TRBJ1-3,NA,TRBV6-5
CASSPGQGVETQYF,TGTGCCAGCAGCCCGGGACAGGGGGTAGAGACCCAGTACTTC,once,TRBJ2-5,TRBD1,TRBV5-5
CASSSTVYTEAFF,TGTGCCAGCAGTTCGACAGTTTACACTGAAGCTTTCTTT,NA,TRBJ1-1,NA,TRBV6-5
CASSRMQTGVSNQPQHF,TGTGCCAGTAGCAGAATGCAAACAGGGGTGAGCAATCAGCCCCAGCATTTT,NA,TRBJ1-5,TRBD1,TRBV19
CASSLYPAGVPTGEQYF,TGTGCCAGCAGCTTATATCCCGCGGGAGTTCCGACGGGGGAGCAGTACTTC,NA,TRBJ2-7,TRBD2,TRBV7-9
CASSQDLAASDLEQYF,TGCGCCAGCAGCCAAGATTTGGCAGCCAGCGACCTCGAGCAGTACTTC,once,TRBJ2-7,NA,TRBV4-3
CASSHLDGISTDTQYF,TGTGCCAGCAGCCATCTCGACGGAATCAGCACAGATACGCAGTATTTT,NA,TRBJ2-3,NA,TRBV14
CASSKEEGLAVTCSGEQYF,TGTGCCAGCAGCAAAGAGGAAGGACTAGCGGTAACCTGTTCGGGGGAGCAGTACTTC,NA,TRBJ2-7,NA,TRBV21-1
CASSTGNQPQHF,TGTGCCAGCTCCACGGGGAATCAGCCCCAGCATTTT,NA,TRBJ1-5,NA,TRBV18
CASSESTGVEQYF,TGTGCCAGCAGTGAATCGACAGGGGTCGAACAGTACTTC,NA,TRBJ2-7,TRBD1,TRBV6-1
CASSLTSGANTGELFF,TGTGCCAGCAGCTTAACTAGCGGGGCAAACACCGGGGAGCTGTTTTTT,few,TRBJ2-2,TRBD2,TRBV7-8
CASSLGQGNTEAFF,TGTGCCAGCAGCCTGGGACAAGGGAACACTGAAGCTTTCTTT,NA,TRBJ1-1,NA,TRBV7-3
CASSLGFRGGGEQFF,TGTGCCAGCAGTTTAGGTTTCAGGGGCGGGGGTGAGCAGTTCTTC,NA,TRBJ2-1,NA,TRBV28
CASSEHTKNIQYF,TGTGCCAGCAGTGAACACACCAAAAACATTCAGTACTTC,NA,TRBJ2-4,NA,TRBV2
CASSGGTEQFF,TGCGCCAGCAGTGGGGGGACTGAGCAGTTCTTC,NA,TRBJ2-1,NA,TRBV10-2
CASSHAGAANYNEQFF,TGTGCCAGCAGCCACGCAGGGGCAGCGAATTACAATGAGCAGTTCTTC,once,TRBJ2-1,NA,TRBV5-8
CASSLSGIALGANVLTF,TGTGCCAGCAGCCTGAGTGGTATAGCTCTGGGGGCCAACGTCCTGACTTTC,NA,TRBJ2-6,NA,TRBV9
CATSRTTSVGTDTQYF,TGTGCCACCAGCCGAACAACTAGCGTTGGCACAGATACGCAGTATTTT,NA,TRBJ2-3,TRBD2,TRBV15
CASSSIIAGDTQYF,TGTGCCAGCAGTTCCATAATCGCAGGGGATACGCAGTATTTT,NA,TRBJ2-3,NA,TRBV6-5